Listed below are T cell receptor beta chains from one sample, sequenced in a study of blood T cell repertoires in COVID-19. The assay was immunoSEQ multiplex PCR, and TCRdb's table has in-frame clones only and misses some. The sample yields approximately 150,000 clones, about 80% seen once. Material: peripheral blood. All receptors come from a human donor in a cohort sampled during active COVID-19. Each CDR3 is given with its conserved first and last residue. Fields, in order: CDR3 length, clone size, J gene, D gene, V gene, CDR3 DNA, CDR3 protein. The D gene is left open where the match is weak. The size entry is marked missing in some rows and otherwise reads once, few, many or a size class.

cdr3_length: 16; clone_size: -; j_call: TRBJ2-7; d_call: TRBD1; v_call: TRBV5-1; cdr3_nt: TGCGCCAGCAGCCCCCTCGGGGCCGGGACAGCCTACGAGCAGTACTTC; cdr3_aa: CASSPLGAGTAYEQYF
cdr3_length: 15; clone_size: -; j_call: TRBJ1-1; d_call: -; v_call: TRBV7-6; cdr3_nt: TGTGCCAGCAGCTTAGCGTGGCCGATGAACACTGAAGCTTTCTTT; cdr3_aa: CASSLAWPMNTEAFF
cdr3_length: 16; clone_size: -; j_call: TRBJ2-7; d_call: TRBD2; v_call: TRBV13; cdr3_nt: TGTGCCAGCAGCCTTGCGACTAGCGGGGGAACCTACGAGCAGTACTTC; cdr3_aa: CASSLATSGGTYEQYF
cdr3_length: 14; clone_size: -; j_call: TRBJ1-1; d_call: -; v_call: TRBV11-2; cdr3_nt: TGTGCCAGCAGCTTAGTCCAGGGCGGCACTGAAGCTTTCTTT; cdr3_aa: CASSLVQGGTEAFF
cdr3_length: 14; clone_size: many; j_call: TRBJ1-2; d_call: -; v_call: TRBV3-1/TRBV3-2; cdr3_nt: TGTGCCAGCAGCCAACGGACAGCCGGCTATGGCTACACCTTC; cdr3_aa: CASSQRTAGYGYTF
cdr3_length: 16; clone_size: few; j_call: TRBJ1-5; d_call: -; v_call: TRBV28; cdr3_nt: TGTGCCAGCTCCCGGGCCGGGACATCAAGCAATCAGCCCCAGCATTTT; cdr3_aa: CASSRAGTSSNQPQHF
cdr3_length: 16; clone_size: -; j_call: TRBJ2-3; d_call: TRBD2; v_call: TRBV5-1; cdr3_nt: TGCGCCAGCAGCTTGGACGGGGGGGCCGGAGGCGATACGCAGTATTTT; cdr3_aa: CASSLDGGAGGDTQYF
cdr3_length: 15; clone_size: -; j_call: TRBJ2-5; d_call: -; v_call: TRBV5-1; cdr3_nt: TGCGCCAGCAGCTTGGGACTAGTCATTCCAGAGACCCAGTACTTC; cdr3_aa: CASSLGLVIPETQYF
cdr3_length: 14; clone_size: few; j_call: TRBJ1-5; d_call: -; v_call: TRBV4-1; cdr3_nt: TGCGCCAGCAGCCAAACCCCGGGGAAGGAGCCCCAGCATTTT; cdr3_aa: CASSQTPGKEPQHF
cdr3_length: 15; clone_size: -; j_call: TRBJ1-5; d_call: TRBD1; v_call: TRBV28; cdr3_nt: TGTGCCAGCAGTTTGCCTCAGGGGGAGAGACAGCCCCAGCATTTT; cdr3_aa: CASSLPQGERQPQHF
cdr3_length: 14; clone_size: -; j_call: TRBJ2-5; d_call: -; v_call: TRBV19; cdr3_nt: TGTGCCAGTAGTTTCTCCCCTTCGTCAGAGACCCAGTACTTC; cdr3_aa: CASSFSPSSETQYF
cdr3_length: 14; clone_size: once; j_call: TRBJ1-2; d_call: TRBD1; v_call: TRBV5-6; cdr3_nt: TGTGCCAGCAGCTTGCCGGGACAGGGGCCGGGCTACACCTTC; cdr3_aa: CASSLPGQGPGYTF
cdr3_length: 17; clone_size: -; j_call: TRBJ2-3; d_call: -; v_call: TRBV28; cdr3_nt: TGTGCCAGCAGCTCCGACAGTTCAGGGTTAAGCACAGATACGCAGTATTTT; cdr3_aa: CASSSDSSGLSTDTQYF
cdr3_length: 13; clone_size: -; j_call: TRBJ2-7; d_call: TRBD1; v_call: TRBV19; cdr3_nt: TGTGCCAGTAGCGTGGACAGGGAGTACGAGCAGTACTTC; cdr3_aa: CASSVDREYEQYF
cdr3_length: 15; clone_size: -; j_call: TRBJ2-6; d_call: -; v_call: TRBV19; cdr3_nt: TGTGCCAGTAGTCTTACAGCCTCTGGGGCCAACGTCCTGACTTTC; cdr3_aa: CASSLTASGANVLTF
cdr3_length: 17; clone_size: -; j_call: TRBJ2-2; d_call: -; v_call: TRBV21-1; cdr3_nt: TGTGCCAGCAGCAAAGGGTCGAGGGTCACGGACACCGGGGAGCTGTTTTTT; cdr3_aa: CASSKGSRVTDTGELFF
cdr3_length: 15; clone_size: -; j_call: TRBJ2-3; d_call: -; v_call: TRBV27; cdr3_nt: TGTGCCAGCAGTCCCGGAAGAGGGCGTGCAGATACGCAGTATTTT; cdr3_aa: CASSPGRGRADTQYF
cdr3_length: 15; clone_size: -; j_call: TRBJ2-2; d_call: TRBD2; v_call: TRBV3-1/TRBV3-2; cdr3_nt: TGTGCCAGCAGGCAGAGCGGGATTCTCGCCGGGGAGCTGTTTTTT; cdr3_aa: CASRQSGILAGELFF
cdr3_length: 16; clone_size: -; j_call: TRBJ2-1; d_call: -; v_call: TRBV4-2; cdr3_nt: TGTGCCAGCAGCCAAGATTATGGGCTCAACTCGGATGAGCAGTTCTTC; cdr3_aa: CASSQDYGLNSDEQFF
cdr3_length: 15; clone_size: few; j_call: TRBJ1-2; d_call: TRBD1; v_call: TRBV6-6; cdr3_nt: TGTGCCAGCAGACGACAGGGAACCGCATTCGGTGGCTACACCTTC; cdr3_aa: CASRRQGTAFGGYTF
cdr3_length: 16; clone_size: once; j_call: TRBJ2-5; d_call: -; v_call: TRBV21-1; cdr3_nt: TGTGCCAGCACAAGGACTCCCTGGTGTAGAGAAGAGACCCAGTACTTC; cdr3_aa: CASTRTPWCREETQYF
cdr3_length: 15; clone_size: -; j_call: TRBJ2-7; d_call: TRBD1; v_call: TRBV6-5; cdr3_nt: TGTGCCAGCACCCACGGGGGACAGGGGGACTACGAGCAGTACTTC; cdr3_aa: CASTHGGQGDYEQYF
cdr3_length: 13; clone_size: -; j_call: TRBJ2-1; d_call: -; v_call: TRBV3-1/TRBV3-2; cdr3_nt: TGTGCCAGCAGCCAAATAAATTACAATGAGCAGTTCTTC; cdr3_aa: CASSQINYNEQFF
cdr3_length: 13; clone_size: -; j_call: TRBJ1-2; d_call: TRBD1; v_call: TRBV19; cdr3_nt: TGTGCCAGTACCGGGGACAGGGGGTATGGCTACACCTTC; cdr3_aa: CASTGDRGYGYTF
cdr3_length: 17; clone_size: -; j_call: TRBJ2-1; d_call: -; v_call: TRBV9; cdr3_nt: TGTGCCACCCCCAGGGGGCCCGGGACTAGCCCCCACAATGAGCAGTTCTTC; cdr3_aa: CATPRGPGTSPHNEQFF
cdr3_length: 16; clone_size: -; j_call: TRBJ2-7; d_call: -; v_call: TRBV5-4; cdr3_nt: TGTGCCAGCAGCTTGACCCAGGCCGCCATCCCCTACGAGCAGTACTTC; cdr3_aa: CASSLTQAAIPYEQYF
cdr3_length: 16; clone_size: -; j_call: TRBJ1-1; d_call: -; v_call: TRBV28; cdr3_nt: TGTGCCAGCAATCGCGCTGGGACACTGCTGAACACTGAAGCTTTCTTT; cdr3_aa: CASNRAGTLLNTEAFF
cdr3_length: 13; clone_size: -; j_call: TRBJ2-3; d_call: TRBD2; v_call: TRBV29-1; cdr3_nt: TGCAGCCTGGGGGGAGGGCTTGGAGATACGCAGTATTTT; cdr3_aa: CSLGGGLGDTQYF
cdr3_length: 13; clone_size: -; j_call: TRBJ1-2; d_call: -; v_call: TRBV12-3/TRBV12-4; cdr3_nt: TGTGCCAGCAGTTTAATCCATAACTATGGCTACACCTTC; cdr3_aa: CASSLIHNYGYTF
cdr3_length: 18; clone_size: -; j_call: TRBJ2-5; d_call: TRBD2; v_call: TRBV19; cdr3_nt: TGTGCCAGTAGGGCGGGACTAGCGGGGGCCCCGTACCAAGAGACCCAGTACTTC; cdr3_aa: CASRAGLAGAPYQETQYF
cdr3_length: 17; clone_size: -; j_call: TRBJ2-2; d_call: TRBD2; v_call: TRBV10-3; cdr3_nt: TGTGCCATCAGTGACTCGCGACTAGCGGGGAACACCGGGGAGCTGTTTTTT; cdr3_aa: CAISDSRLAGNTGELFF
cdr3_length: 15; clone_size: -; j_call: TRBJ1-2; d_call: TRBD1; v_call: TRBV19; cdr3_nt: TGTGCCAGTAGTCCACCGACAGGGGACAACTATGGCTACACCTTC; cdr3_aa: CASSPPTGDNYGYTF
cdr3_length: 15; clone_size: -; j_call: TRBJ2-7; d_call: TRBD2; v_call: TRBV7-2; cdr3_nt: TGTGCCAGCAGCTCAAACGGGGGGGCTCTGCGCGAGCAGTACTTC; cdr3_aa: CASSSNGGALREQYF
cdr3_length: 13; clone_size: once; j_call: TRBJ1-6; d_call: TRBD1; v_call: TRBV6-5; cdr3_nt: TGTGCCAGCAGCAAGACAGGGGATTCACCCCTCCACTTT; cdr3_aa: CASSKTGDSPLHF
cdr3_length: 16; clone_size: -; j_call: TRBJ2-6; d_call: -; v_call: TRBV7-2; cdr3_nt: TGTGCCAGCAGCTCCCACAGGGTCTCTGGGGCCAACGTCCTGACTTTC; cdr3_aa: CASSSHRVSGANVLTF
cdr3_length: 15; clone_size: -; j_call: TRBJ2-5; d_call: -; v_call: TRBV11-2; cdr3_nt: TGTGCCAGCAGCTTAGGGGGCTGGGGTCTAGAGACCCAGTACTTC; cdr3_aa: CASSLGGWGLETQYF
cdr3_length: 18; clone_size: -; j_call: TRBJ2-3; d_call: TRBD2; v_call: TRBV6-1; cdr3_nt: TGTGCCAGCAGTGAATTATTAGCGGGAGTTAGGGGCACAGATACGCAGTATTTT; cdr3_aa: CASSELLAGVRGTDTQYF
cdr3_length: 14; clone_size: -; j_call: TRBJ2-3; d_call: TRBD1; v_call: TRBV6-5; cdr3_nt: TGTGCCAGCGGGGGACAGGCAAGCACAGATACGCAGTATTTT; cdr3_aa: CASGGQASTDTQYF
cdr3_length: 16; clone_size: -; j_call: TRBJ1-2; d_call: -; v_call: TRBV6-6; cdr3_nt: TGTGCCAGCAGTTACTCGATCGCGGAGGCCGGGGGTGGCTACACCTTC; cdr3_aa: CASSYSIAEAGGGYTF
cdr3_length: 14; clone_size: -; j_call: TRBJ2-3; d_call: TRBD1; v_call: TRBV6-5; cdr3_nt: TGTGCCAGCTTATTGGGACAGGGGGGAGATACGCAGTATTTT; cdr3_aa: CASLLGQGGDTQYF